This is a list of T cell receptor beta chains from one sample in a study of T cells after yellow fever vaccination. TCRdb reanalysed the 5' RACE reads using MiXCR and keeps one entry per CDR3 protein. The top ten hold about 18% of the sample, which has about 430,000 distinct CDR3 sequences, about 19% seen once. Specimen: PBMCs, collected before the yellow fever booster vaccination. Receptor source: a man younger than 35 who received the YFV17D yellow fever vaccine. CDR3s include the opening cysteine and the closing phenylalanine or tryptophan. D genes are given only for firm matches. Expanded clones are given a class, and other clones once, few, many or no size at all.

D,V,size,J,CDR3,DNA
NA,TRBV6-1,NA,TRBJ1-1,CASRRGRTEAFF,TGTGCCAGCAGACGGGGCAGGACTGAAGCTTTCTTT
TRBD1,TRBV4-3,few,TRBJ1-1,CASSQTGQGAFF,TGCGCCAGCAGCCAGACAGGACAGGGAGCTTTCTTT
NA,TRBV6-2/TRBV6-3,NA,TRBJ2-7,CASSYRLARREQYF,TGTGCCAGCAGTTACCGTCTAGCACGACGGGAGCAGTACTTC
TRBD2,TRBV29-1,NA,TRBJ2-7,CSVVLAGGYEQYF,TGCAGCGTTGTACTAGCGGGGGGCTACGAGCAGTACTTC
TRBD1,TRBV20-1,NA,TRBJ2-2,CSALIPGQGDTGELFF,TGCAGTGCTCTCATCCCGGGACAGGGTGACACCGGGGAGCTGTTTTTT
NA,TRBV7-9,NA,TRBJ2-5,CASSLVQDQETQYF,TGTGCCAGCAGCTTAGTACAGGATCAAGAGACCCAGTACTTC
NA,TRBV20-1,NA,TRBJ2-1,CSARSGEQFF,TGCAGTGCTAGGAGCGGTGAGCAGTTCTTC
NA,TRBV4-3,NA,TRBJ2-2,CASSQEVAANTGELFF,TGCGCCAGCAGCCAAGAAGTGGCGGCGAACACCGGGGAGCTGTTTTTT
TRBD1,TRBV5-5,NA,TRBJ1-6,CASSANRQGLSGSPLHF,TGTGCCAGCAGCGCCAACCGACAGGGGTTGTCAGGTTCACCCCTCCACTTT
TRBD2,TRBV5-1,NA,TRBJ2-1,CASSLAWGGGLRGNEQFF,TGCGCCAGCAGCTTGGCCTGGGGCGGGGGGCTCCGGGGCAATGAGCAGTTCTTC
TRBD2,TRBV9,NA,TRBJ2-2,CASSETSWSGELFF,TGTGCCAGCAGCGAGACTAGCTGGTCCGGGGAGCTGTTTTTT
NA,TRBV27,few,TRBJ1-1,CATRLGSGAFF,TGTGCCACCCGCTTAGGTTCGGGGGCTTTCTTT
NA,TRBV5-1,many,TRBJ2-5,CASSLTVQETQYF,TGCGCCAGCAGCTTGACAGTGCAAGAGACCCAGTACTTC
NA,TRBV20-1,NA,TRBJ2-3,CSAREGYYFDTQYF,TGCAGTGCTAGAGAGGGCTACTACTTTGATACGCAGTATTTT
NA,TRBV20-1,few,TRBJ1-2,CSASPGTDYGYTF,TGCAGTGCTAGCCCGGGGACCGACTATGGCTACACCTTC
NA,TRBV12-3/TRBV12-4,NA,TRBJ1-2,CASSSDFGYTF,TGTGCCAGCAGTTCGGATTTTGGCTACACCTTC
TRBD1,TRBV7-6,NA,TRBJ2-1,CASSLEPGTGGRSEQFF,TGTGCCAGCAGCCTTGAACCCGGGACAGGGGGCCGGAGTGAGCAGTTCTTC
NA,TRBV6-5,few,TRBJ1-2,CASSYGYNYGYTF,TGTGCCAGCAGTTACGGGTATAACTATGGCTACACCTTC
NA,TRBV2,NA,TRBJ2-4,CASSAEGNIQYF,TGTGCCAGCAGTGCGGAGGGAAACATTCAGTACTTC
TRBD2,TRBV6-5,few,TRBJ2-2,CASRTSGADGELFF,TGTGCCAGCAGAACTAGCGGGGCCGACGGGGAGCTGTTTTTT
NA,TRBV6-5,few,TRBJ1-3,CASSHNRNSGNTIYF,TGTGCCAGCAGTCACAACAGGAACTCTGGAAACACCATATATTTT
TRBD1,TRBV24-1,NA,TRBJ2-5,CATGTGGLETQYF,TGTGCCACCGGGACAGGGGGTTTGGAGACCCAGTACTTC
TRBD2,TRBV6-2/TRBV6-3,few,TRBJ2-1,CASSYSKAGGQNEQFF,TGTGCCAGCAGTTACTCGAAAGCGGGGGGGCAGAATGAGCAGTTCTTC
TRBD2,TRBV7-9,once,TRBJ2-2,CASTPSGGTSNTGELFF,TGTGCCAGCACGCCTAGCGGGGGGACTTCGAACACCGGGGAGCTGTTTTTT
TRBD2,TRBV7-2,few,TRBJ2-1,CASSPWAGGANEQFF,TGTGCCAGCAGCCCCTGGGCCGGGGGGGCCAATGAGCAGTTCTTC
NA,TRBV12-3/TRBV12-4,few,TRBJ1-1,CASSPYTWNTEAFF,TGTGCCAGCAGCCCCTACACTTGGAACACTGAAGCTTTCTTT
TRBD2,TRBV12-3/TRBV12-4,NA,TRBJ2-1,CASSPGLAGGHEQFF,TGTGCCAGCAGTCCGGGACTAGCGGGGGGTCATGAGCAGTTCTTC
TRBD2,TRBV3-1,few,TRBJ2-3,CASSQVSILAGQDTQYF,TGTGCCAGCAGCCAAGTTTCGATACTAGCGGGCCAAGATACGCAGTATTTT
TRBD1,TRBV5-1,NA,TRBJ2-2,CASRAPGQDATGELFF,TGCGCCAGCAGAGCCCCTGGACAGGACGCGACCGGGGAGCTGTTTTTT
TRBD2,TRBV5-6,NA,TRBJ2-4,CASSFAGEPNIQYF,TGTGCCAGCAGCTTCGCGGGGGAACCAAACATTCAGTACTTC
TRBD2,TRBV12-3/TRBV12-4,few,TRBJ2-1,CASNLLAGGLEQFF,TGTGCCAGCAACCTACTAGCGGGGGGGCTTGAGCAGTTCTTC
NA,TRBV5-1,NA,TRBJ2-2,CASSLVEGPGELFF,TGCGCCAGCAGCTTGGTTGAGGGTCCCGGGGAGCTGTTTTTT
TRBD2,TRBV7-9,NA,TRBJ2-1,CASSYSSGGLDEQFF,TGTGCCAGCAGCTACTCTAGCGGGGGGTTGGATGAGCAGTTCTTC
TRBD1,TRBV6-2/TRBV6-3,NA,TRBJ1-1,CASRHRTGPPGAEAFF,TGTGCCAGCAGACACAGGACAGGGCCCCCCGGGGCTGAAGCTTTCTTT
NA,TRBV6-5,NA,TRBJ1-3,CASSYDGAGNTIYF,TGTGCCAGCAGTTACGATGGGGCTGGAAACACCATATATTTT
NA,TRBV20-1,NA,TRBJ2-1,CSASFAGAGSNEQFF,TGCAGTGCTAGTTTCGCGGGGGCCGGTTCCAATGAGCAGTTCTTC
NA,TRBV2,NA,TRBJ1-5,CASSGGVGSNQPQHF,TGTGCCAGCAGTGGTGGGGTAGGGAGCAATCAGCCCCAGCATTTT
TRBD1,TRBV5-1,few,TRBJ1-2,CASSLAPGQNGYTF,TGCGCCAGCAGCTTGGCTCCGGGACAGAATGGCTACACCTTC
TRBD1,TRBV7-2,few,TRBJ1-2,CASTPGQATDYGYTF,TGTGCCAGCACCCCCGGACAGGCCACTGACTATGGCTACACCTTC
TRBD1,TRBV18,NA,TRBJ2-1,CASSPWGTGGIDEQFF,TGTGCCAGCTCACCATGGGGGACAGGGGGAATAGATGAGCAGTTCTTC
NA,TRBV6-5,few,TRBJ1-5,CASRRWLADNQPQHF,TGTGCCAGCAGAAGGTGGCTAGCGGACAATCAGCCCCAGCATTTT
TRBD2,TRBV10-3,NA,TRBJ2-3,CAISESILAGTDTQYF,TGTGCCATCAGTGAGTCGATACTAGCGGGCACAGATACGCAGTATTTT
TRBD2,TRBV15,few,TRBJ2-1,CATSRVAGGFYNEQFF,TGTGCCACCAGCAGAGTTGCCGGGGGGTTCTACAATGAGCAGTTCTTC
TRBD2,TRBV10-3,NA,TRBJ2-5,CAISDAGTTRETQYF,TGTGCCATCAGTGATGCCGGGACTACAAGAGAGACCCAGTACTTC
TRBD2,TRBV7-2,NA,TRBJ2-5,CASSLGLAGGTQETQYF,TGTGCCAGCAGCTTAGGCCTGGCGGGGGGCACACAAGAGACCCAGTACTTC
NA,TRBV6-5,NA,TRBJ2-6,CASSYIGGGGGNVLTF,TGTGCCAGCAGTTACATCGGGGGAGGTGGTGGAAACGTCCTGACTTTC
TRBD2,TRBV4-1,NA,TRBJ2-5,CASSQRRGDQETQYF,TGCGCCAGCAGCCAAAGGCGGGGGGACCAAGAGACCCAGTACTTC
NA,TRBV12-3/TRBV12-4,few,TRBJ2-3,CASSPQSGDTQYF,TGTGCCAGCAGTCCGCAAAGTGGAGATACGCAGTATTTT
NA,TRBV18,few,TRBJ1-3,CASSVPGSSGNTIYF,TGTGCCAGCTCGGTCCCAGGCAGCTCTGGAAACACCATATATTTT
TRBD1,TRBV5-1,few,TRBJ1-1,CASSQTGLNTEAFF,TGCGCCAGCAGCCAGACAGGGTTGAACACTGAAGCTTTCTTT
NA,TRBV7-2,NA,TRBJ2-4,CASQGPGACHF,TGTGCCAGCCAAGGGCCAGGGGCGTGCCACTTC